A single sample is the source of the 26 T cell receptor beta chains below, sequenced in a study of T-cell memory formation after mild COVID-19 (dated by TCRdb to about 2021). Libraries were made using 5' RACE. The sequencing machine was an Illumina NovaSeq 6000. TCRdb took the public reads, trimmed them with fastp at Q25, ran MiXCR for clone calling and kept in-frame beta chains. Every CDR3 protein is listed once, alongside the most common genes and DNA of its rows. Counted in this sample were 200,000 to 250,000 distinct CDR3 sequences; around 9.1% of them appeared once. The top ten constitute 3% to 4% of the sample. Sequencing was done on a sample of PBMCs or a T cell subset sorted from them (not recorded which). The source of these receptors is a man aged 18 to 35 who had mild COVID-19 (a few samples of this study predate the infection). The sample titles of this study are shuffled in the database, so cell type and time point are left out; the donor was told from shared clones.

The sample holds many counts of this clonotype. V gene TRBV4-1 combines with J gene TRBJ1-2; 11 bases align to TRBD1. CDR3 size: 15 residues. The germline V gene encodes CDR1 MGHRA and CDR2 YSYEKL. Losses at the gene ends were 4 bases for V and 6 bases for J; bases not matched to a gene: 7. The CDR3 region has the DNA TGCGCCAGCAGCCTTAGGACAGGGGGCCTGGATGGCTACACCTTC. Translated, it gives CASSLRTGGLDGYTF.

This clonotype was counted many times. The rearrangement links TRBV4-3 to TRBJ2-4; 7 bases align to TRBD2. CDR3 length: 13 residues. V shed 0 bases and J 13 bases; nucleotides not matched to a gene: 6. Germline CDR1 reads LGHNA; CDR2 reads YSLEER. The CDR3 is CASSQEGGGPQYF. The CDR3, as DNA: TGCGCCAGCAGCCAAGAGGGGGGGGGACCCCAGTACTTC.

This clonotype has ten or more counts. The chain has TRBV18 and TRBJ2-5; the D is unclear. The CDR3 is made up of 14 amino acids. V lost 2 bases and J lost 5, with 12 bases in between. CDR1 and CDR2 (germline): KGHSH, LQKENI. DNA for the CDR3: TGTGCCAGCTCACCAAAGGTCTTGTCCGAGACCCAGTACTTC. It is translated as CASSPKVLSETQYF.

This clonotype was found a few times. The CDR3 sequence: CSARTGGGREQYF. CDR3 nucleotide sequence: TGCAGTGCTAGGACAGGCGGGGGCCGCGAGCAGTACTTC. This chain joins TRBV20-1 and TRBJ2-7; perhaps TRBD2 as D (7 bases). This CDR3 is built from 13 residues. V was shortened by 3 bases and J by 6 bases, with 15 bases between the two germline ends. CDR1 and CDR2 (germline): DFQATT, SNEGSKA (reference sequence).

A few counts support this clonotype. V and J are TRBV14 and TRBJ2-7; the D gene is possibly TRBD2 (6 bases). Trimming stripped 1 base from V and 11 bases from J, with 12 bases between. Germline V lookup: CDR1 SGHDN, CDR2 FVKESK. The CDR3 length is 12 residues. CDR3 coding DNA: TGTGCCAGCAGCCAAGGCCGGGGGTGGAAGTACTTC. Protein product: CASSQGRGWKYF.

Only a few counts were recorded for this clonotype. This sequence joins TRBV12-3 or TRBV12-4 and TRBJ1-5; D is ambiguous. V shed 3 bases and J shed 5 bases, with 11 bases lying between them. CDR3 length equals 14 residues. The CDR3 bases are TGTGCCAGCAGTTTTGGGCAGGCACATCAGCCCCAGCATTTT. Protein sequence: CASSFGQAHQPQHF.

In its sample, this clonotype was seen a few times. V gene TRBV5-1 combines with J gene TRBJ2-5, with D maybe TRBD1 (5 bases). Trimming removed 1 base from V and 2 bases from J, with 12 bases in between. Germline V CDR1 and CDR2: SGHRS, YFSETQ. The CDR3 loop spans 15 amino acids. Here the CDR3 DNA reads TGCGCCAGCAGCTTGCCCACAGGTGGTCAAGAGACCCAGTACTTC. Encoded protein: CASSLPTGGQETQYF.

V is TRBV2 and J is TRBJ2-2, with 8 bases lining up with TRBD2. The V segment lost 5 bases and the J segment 6 bases; nucleotides outside the gene matches: 8. Germline-derived CDR1 and CDR2 are SNHLY and FYNNEI. The CDR3 is made up of 15 amino acids. As DNA, the CDR3 is TGTGCCAGCAGTATTAGCGGGGACTCTCCCGGGGAGCTGTTTTTT. Its translation: CASSISGDSPGELFF.

The chain uses TRBV9 and TRBJ1-1; D is perhaps TRBD1 (6 bases). Between the trimmed V and J ends, which lost 5 bases and 0 bases, there was a span of 11 bases. This CDR3 contains 14 residues. Per the germline V gene, CDR1 is SGDLS and CDR2 is YYNGEE. The CDR3 protein is CASSVTGMNTEAFF. CDR3 sequence (DNA): TGTGCCAGCAGTGTAACAGGGATGAACACTGAAGCTTTCTTT.

This sequence joins TRBV20-1 and TRBJ2-7; 7 bases fit TRBD2. The CDR3 sequence is 15 residues long. Germline trimming cut 7 bases from V and 2 bases from J; bases unmatched to any gene: 14. The germline V gene has CDR1 DFQATT and CDR2 SNEGSKA (reference sequence). CDR3: CSVTPHGGKAYEQYF. As DNA, the CDR3 is TGCAGTGTTACTCCCCACGGGGGGAAGGCCTACGAGCAGTACTTC.

This clonotype was counted only a few times. This chain joins TRBV7-8 and TRBJ2-5; D may be TRBD1 or TRBD2 (5 bases each). The germline CDR1 and CDR2 sequences are SGHVS and FQNEAQ. The CDR3 sequence is 10 residues long. V lost 10 bases, J lost 9 bases, and 12 bases lay in between. The CDR3 bases are TGTGCCATCATTGGGGGACCCCAGTACTTC. Translated: CAIIGGPQYF.

The chain links TRBV6-5 to TRBJ1-3; D not resolved. Trimming pared 2 bases from V and 0 bases from J, leaving 8 bases between. The CDR3 loop spans 15 amino acids. CDR1 and CDR2 from the germline V gene are MNHEY and SVGAGI. The chain's CDR3 is CASSYKPSSGNTIYF. The CDR3 region has the DNA TGTGCCAGCAGTTACAAGCCAAGCTCTGGAAACACCATATATTTT.

This clonotype was seen only a few times. The chain has TRBV12-3 or TRBV12-4 and TRBJ1-2; no reliable D call. The ends were cut back, 3 bases at V and 0 bases at J, with 8 bases in the middle. The CDR3 runs to 14 residues. The CDR3 reads CASSFQGTNYGYTF. CDR3 nucleotides: TGTGCCAGCAGTTTTCAAGGGACTAACTATGGCTACACCTTC.

The chain uses TRBV7-2 and TRBJ2-7, with D possibly being TRBD1 (6 bases). V lost 3 bases and J lost 4, with 10 bases in between. The CDR3 runs 13 residues. Germline values: CDR1 SGHTA, CDR2 FQGNSA. CDR3 amino acids: CASSFAQGYEQYV. The CDR3 coding sequence is TGTGCCAGCAGCTTCGCCCAGGGGTACGAGCAGTACGTC.

This clonotype appeared a few times. The genes are TRBV4-3 and TRBJ1-1; D may be TRBD1 (5 bases). Per the germline V gene, CDR1 is LGHNA and CDR2 is YSLEER. The CDR3 is 14 residues long. Trimming took off 4 bases at V and 7 bases at J, with 16 bases between the two ends. The CDR3 region has the DNA TGCGCCAGCAGCCTCCAAACGGGGCTAGGTGAAGCTTTCTTT. As protein: CASSLQTGLGEAFF.

The chain has TRBV7-8 and TRBJ2-1, with 8 bases lining up with TRBD2. The germline CDR1 and CDR2 sequences are SGHVS and FQNEAQ. V dropped 1 base and J dropped 4; count of bases not matched to a gene: 6. This CDR3 contains 16 residues. Here the CDR3 DNA reads TGTGCCAGCAGCTTAGTTCTGGTAGCGGGGTACAATGAGCAGTTCTTC. Translated: CASSLVLVAGYNEQFF.

The genes are TRBV3-1 and TRBJ1-5; D gene ambiguous. The V gene lost 0 bases and the J gene lost 3 bases, with 9 bases spanning the gap. The CDR3 is 15 residues long. Germline V gene sequence: CDR1 LGHDT, CDR2 YNNKEL (reference sequence). CDR3 nucleotide sequence: TGTGCCAGCAGCCAAGATCCCACGACCAATCAGCCCCAGCATTTT. Protein: CASSQDPTTNQPQHF.

The chain joins TRBV20-1 to TRBJ2-7, with TRBD1 identical over 10 bases. The CDR3 sequence is 15 residues long. The germline V gene has CDR1 DFQATT and CDR2 SNEGSKA (reference sequence). Unmatched junction bases numbered 8, after V lost 4 bases and J lost 2 bases. This chain's CDR3 is CSATSRGTGAYEQYF. As DNA, the CDR3 is TGCAGTGCTACCTCCCGGGGGACAGGGGCCTACGAGCAGTACTTC.

This clonotype came up many times. The CDR3 region is CSASSLAGGNSYNEQFF. The CDR3 DNA reads as TGCAGTGCTAGTAGCCTAGCGGGGGGCAACTCCTACAATGAGCAGTTCTTC. The rearrangement links TRBV20-1 to TRBJ2-1, with 11 bases matching TRBD2. With 3 bases clipped from V and 0 bases from J, the junction kept 7 bases outside the gene matches. CDR3 length: 17 residues. Per germline, CDR1 DFQATT and CDR2 SNEGSKA (reference sequence).

This rearrangement joins TRBV12-3 or TRBV12-4 to TRBJ1-5; maybe TRBD1 (6 bases). V was shortened by 6 bases and J by 5 bases, with 20 bases between the two germline ends. The CDR3 has 16 amino acids. The CDR3 bases are TGTGCCAGCAGGGAGTTAGGCAGGGGAACTTATCAGCCCCAGCATTTT. Its protein product is CASRELGRGTYQPQHF.

The V call is TRBV23-1, the J call TRBJ1-3; D gene ambiguous. TRBV23-1 is reported as an ORF; its role is uncertain. Trimming shortened V by 0 bases and J by 4 bases, and 19 bases separated the two germline ends. The CDR3 consists of 18 residues. The CDR3 nucleotides are TGCGCCAGCAGTCAATCGGTGGCCCGGGAGAGTGCCGGAAACACCATATATTTT. Translating it yields CASSQSVARESAGNTIYF.

The rearrangement joins TRBV9 to TRBJ2-7; TRBD2 might be the D (5 bases). Trimming took 4 bases from V and 3 from J, leaving 20 bases between them. The germline V gene encodes CDR1 SGDLS and CDR2 YYNGEE. This CDR3 region has 16 residues. The CDR3 nucleotides read TGTGCCAGCAGCCTAATTTCGGGGAGCTCCATCTACGAGCAGTACTTC. Translated: CASSLISGSSIYEQYF.

This clonotype showed up just a few times. V usage is TRBV29-1 and J usage is TRBJ2-7, with D possibly being TRBD1 (6 bases). CDR1 SQVTM and CDR2 ANQGSEA come from the germline V gene. This CDR3 has 16 amino acids. V was shortened by 4 bases and J by 0 bases, with 19 bases between the two germline ends. CDR3 amino acids: CSVVPYWGHLSYEQYV. The CDR3 DNA reads TGCAGCGTTGTCCCCTACTGGGGACACCTCTCCTACGAGCAGTACGTC.

This clonotype occurred a few times. V is TRBV12-3 or TRBV12-4 and J is TRBJ1-2; D gene ambiguous. V lost 5 bases, J lost 2 bases, and 9 bases lay in between. The CDR3 is 13 residues long. In nucleotides, the CDR3 is TGTGCCAGCAGTGCCCGGGAGAACTATGGCTACACCTTC. Protein: CASSARENYGYTF.

This clonotype appeared a few times. CDR3: CASSHGFGNTGELFF. CDR3 in DNA: TGTGCCAGCAGCCACGGTTTTGGGAACACCGGGGAGCTGTTTTTT. The chain couples TRBV4-2 to TRBJ2-2; no clear D. CDR3 length: 15 amino acids. Germline loops: CDR1 LGHNA, CDR2 YNFKEQ. Trimming removed 3 bases from V and 1 base from J, with 9 bases in between.

This clonotype showed up just a few times. The J gene is TRBJ1-1, the V gene TRBV5-4; 8 bases agree with TRBD1. V lost 3 bases to trimming and J lost 8 bases; unmatched junction nucleotides: 9. The CDR3 runs 14 residues. The germline gives CDR1 SGHNT, CDR2 YYREEE (reference sequence). CDR3 region: CASSSKTGETEAFF. For the CDR3, the DNA is TGTGCCAGCAGCTCCAAGACAGGGGAGACGGAAGCTTTCTTT.